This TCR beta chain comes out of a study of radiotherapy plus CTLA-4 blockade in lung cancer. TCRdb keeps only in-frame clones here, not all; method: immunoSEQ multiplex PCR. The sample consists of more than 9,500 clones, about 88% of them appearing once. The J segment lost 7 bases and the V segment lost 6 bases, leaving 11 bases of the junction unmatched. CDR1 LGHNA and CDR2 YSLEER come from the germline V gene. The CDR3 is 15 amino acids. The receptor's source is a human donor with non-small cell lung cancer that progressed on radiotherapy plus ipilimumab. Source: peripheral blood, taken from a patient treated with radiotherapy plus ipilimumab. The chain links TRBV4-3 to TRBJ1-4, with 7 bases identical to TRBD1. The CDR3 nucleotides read TGCGCCAGCAGTTACGTAGAGGGGGCGGCTGAAAAACTGTTTTTT. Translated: CASSYVEGAAEKLFF.